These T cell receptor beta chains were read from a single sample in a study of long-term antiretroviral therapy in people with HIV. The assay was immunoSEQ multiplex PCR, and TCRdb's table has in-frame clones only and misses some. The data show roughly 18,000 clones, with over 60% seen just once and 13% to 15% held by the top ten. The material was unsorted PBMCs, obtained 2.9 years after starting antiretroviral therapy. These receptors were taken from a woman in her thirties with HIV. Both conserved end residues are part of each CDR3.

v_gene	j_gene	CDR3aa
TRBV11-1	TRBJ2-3	CASSSETKTGLMTDTQYF
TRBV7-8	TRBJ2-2	CASSRDTNTGELFF
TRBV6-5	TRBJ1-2	CASSYSDLDKNYGYTF
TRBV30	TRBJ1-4	CAWGRGNEKLFF
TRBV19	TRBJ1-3	CASSPRGGPGNTIYF
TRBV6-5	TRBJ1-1	CASSYFDLNTEAFF
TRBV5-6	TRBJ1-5	CASSFWTGDNQPQHF
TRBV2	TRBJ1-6	CASQGRGTSSYNSPLHF
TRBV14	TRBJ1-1	CASSRYSGGTEAFF
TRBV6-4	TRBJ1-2	CASSDDPRDRGYYGYTF
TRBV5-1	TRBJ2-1	CASSPLNGQGYNEQFF
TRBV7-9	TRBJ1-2	CASSSPVQGAYGYTF
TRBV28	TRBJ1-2	CASSNGGYYGYTF
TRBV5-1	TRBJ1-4	CASSSGGQGNEKLFF
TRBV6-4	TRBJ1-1	CASSDSQNTEAFF
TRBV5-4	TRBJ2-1	CASSPTPSGNEQFF
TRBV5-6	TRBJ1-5	CASSLNSQGNQPQHF
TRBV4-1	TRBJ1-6	CASSQEMAVSSPLHF
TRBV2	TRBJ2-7	CASSDRGARGEQYF
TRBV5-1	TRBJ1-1	CASSLFAGGAMDTEAFF
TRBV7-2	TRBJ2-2	CASSLETGELFF
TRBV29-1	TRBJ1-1	CSVNRGLGTEAFF
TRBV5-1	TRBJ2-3	CASSLVASGGVDTQYF
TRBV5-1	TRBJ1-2	CASSLTGGVTGGYTF
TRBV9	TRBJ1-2	CASSSASRNYGYTF
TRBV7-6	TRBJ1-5	CASSPGQGGSNQPQHF
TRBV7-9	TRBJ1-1	CASSFQQANTEAFF
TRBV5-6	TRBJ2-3	CASSLGSSTDTQYF
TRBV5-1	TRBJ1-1	CASSLGLGNTEAFF
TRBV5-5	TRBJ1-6	CASSQTSNTGGSYNSPLHF
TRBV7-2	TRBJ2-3	CASSLAALGPTDTQYF
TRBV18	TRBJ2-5	CASSDQETQYF
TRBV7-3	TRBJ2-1	CASSKTGANEQFF
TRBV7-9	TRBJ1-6	CASSGEEWAFTYNSPLHF
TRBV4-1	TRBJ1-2	CASSNQGGDGYTF
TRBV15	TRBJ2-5	CATSPTRGLAGRQETQYF
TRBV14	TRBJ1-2	CASSQDIGDSNGYTF
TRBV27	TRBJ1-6	CASSSFHSDTYNSPLHF
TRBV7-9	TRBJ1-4	CASTNLAQGRNEKLFF
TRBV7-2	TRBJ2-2	CASSFPAVGAGELFF
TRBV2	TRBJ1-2	CASSHALTGYYGYTF
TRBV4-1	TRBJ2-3	CASSGGLSTDTQYF
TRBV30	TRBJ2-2	CAWSVGTGGSGLFF
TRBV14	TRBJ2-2	CASSRSLANTGELFF
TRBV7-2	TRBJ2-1	CASSLVWGYDYNEQFF
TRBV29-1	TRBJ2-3	CSALKIDTQYF
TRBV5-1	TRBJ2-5	CASRSNTGAGTQYF
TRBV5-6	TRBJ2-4	CASSFASGGAWNIQYF
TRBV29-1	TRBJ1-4	CSVAIQGNEKLFF
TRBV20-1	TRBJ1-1	CSARDFEAFF
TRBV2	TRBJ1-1	CASSERDKTEAFF
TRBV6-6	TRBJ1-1	CASSWGTEAFF
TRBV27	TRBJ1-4	CASSLFLRAPEHEKLFF
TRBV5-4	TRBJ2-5	CASTGDDTTPSETQYF
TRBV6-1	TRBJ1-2	CASSGGTGGRYGYTF
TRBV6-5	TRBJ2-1	CASSYSRDSYNEQFF
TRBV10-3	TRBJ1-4	CAISEGGEKLFF
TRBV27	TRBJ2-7	CASSLSYEGREQYF
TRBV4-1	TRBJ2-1	CASSQDRTGGWNEQFF
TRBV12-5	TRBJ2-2	CASGLFTSANTGELFF